These 12 T cell receptor beta chains were sequenced from one sample in a study of T-cell memory formation after mild COVID-19. MiXCR was run by TCRdb on the 5' RACE reads, yielding one entry per CDR3 protein. The sample has 150,000 to 200,000 distinct CDR3 sequences, about a fifth seen once. The sequenced sample consisted of PBMCs or a T cell subset sorted from them (not recorded which). Every receptor here comes from an adult woman who had mild COVID-19 (a few samples of this study predate the infection). Cell type and time point are not known.

The table lists this clonotype with a few counts. The chain recombines TRBV27 with TRBJ2-1, with D perhaps matching TRBD1 (5 bases). Germline V gene sequence: CDR1 MNHEY, CDR2 SMNVEV (reference sequence). This CDR3 has 14 amino acids. Trimming took off 6 bases at V and 7 bases at J, with 16 bases between the two ends. CDR3 amino acids: CASSVPTDTNEQFF. The CDR3 DNA follows: TGTGCCAGCAGCGTCCCGACAGATACGAATGAGCAGTTCTTC.

This clonotype was picked up a small number of times. This chain connects TRBV27 to TRBJ1-6; D possibly corresponds to TRBD1 (6 bases). Per germline, CDR1 MNHEY and CDR2 SMNVEV (reference sequence). Trimming shortened V by 5 bases and J by 7 bases, and 18 bases separated the two germline ends. CDR3 length: 16 amino acids. The CDR3 is CASSLMTDRINSPLHF. The CDR3, as DNA: TGTGCCAGCAGTCTCATGACAGACAGGATAAATTCACCCCTCCACTTT.

This clonotype was seen a few times. The chain recombines TRBV7-6 with TRBJ2-3; 11 bases align to TRBD2. From germline, CDR1 is SGHVS and CDR2 FNYEAQ. The J segment lost 6 bases and the V segment lost 3 bases, leaving 17 bases of the junction unmatched. The CDR3 is 19 residues long. CDR3 DNA: TGTGCCAGCAGCTTTCTCATCTTGTTAGCGGGAGGGCTTCTGGATACGCAGTATTTT. It codes for CASSFLILLAGGLLDTQYF.

V gene TRBV7-6 combines with J gene TRBJ2-3; 10 bases align to TRBD2. The junction had 12 bases not matched to a gene; V was cut back by 7 bases and J by 2 bases. The CDR3 has 17 residues. Germline V gene lookup returns CDR1 SGHVS and CDR2 FNYEAQ. The DNA for the CDR3 is TGTGCCAGCATCTCCCAACTAGCGGGGCCTCCCACAGATACGCAGTATTTT. As protein: CASISQLAGPPTDTQYF. Full variable domain (missing parts from reference TRBV7-6 and TRBJ2-3): GAGVSQSPRYKVTKRGQDVALRCDPISGHVSLYWYRQALGQGPEFLTYFNYEAQQDKSGLPNDRFSAERPEGSISTLTIQRTEQRDSAMYRCASISQLAGPPTDTQYFGPGTRLTVL.

This clonotype was detected a few times. The rearrangement uses TRBV6-5 and TRBJ2-7; maybe TRBD1 (6 bases). This CDR3 spans 15 amino acids. V lost 2 bases to trimming and J lost 4 bases, with 15 bases between them. Germline CDR1 is MNHEY and CDR2 is SVGAGI. Here the CDR3 reads CASSYAGTRSYEQYF. The DNA for the CDR3 is TGTGCCAGCAGTTACGCCGGGACAAGGTCGTACGAGCAGTACTTC.

This clonotype showed up many times. The V call is TRBV7-9, the J call TRBJ2-7; D unresolved. The CDR3 has 13 residues. Trimming stripped 5 bases from V and 1 base from J, with 9 bases between. Germline V gives CDR1 SEHNR, CDR2 FQNEAQ (reference sequence). CDR3 amino acids: CASSPGRSYEQYF. CDR3 nucleotide sequence: TGTGCCAGCAGCCCCGGGCGATCCTACGAGCAGTACTTC.

This clonotype has just a few counts. The chain has TRBV7-8 and TRBJ2-7; maybe TRBD2 (6 bases). Germline V gene lookup returns CDR1 SGHVS and CDR2 FQNEAQ. The V gene lost 4 bases and the J gene lost 2 bases, with 21 bases spanning the gap. CDR3 length: 17 amino acids. This CDR3 reads CASSCYGTQECPYEQYF. The CDR3 bases are TGTGCCAGCAGCTGCTACGGGACTCAAGAATGCCCCTACGAGCAGTACTTC.

About this clonotype itself: The CDR3 carries no conserved terminal phenylalanine or tryptophan, so it likely arises from a read error. The rearrangement links TRBV29-1 to TRBJ2-7, with D perhaps TRBD1 (6 bases). CDR1 is SQVTM and CDR2 is ANQGSEA in the germline V gene. Trimming shortened V by 8 bases and J by 0 bases, and 11 bases separated the two germline ends. This CDR3 region has 12 residues. The CDR3 nucleotides are TGCAGCTTCGCACAGGGCTCCTACGAGCAGTACTAC. Protein sequence: CSFAQGSYEQYY.

This clonotype was counted between two and nine times. The chain joins TRBV4-1 to TRBJ2-7, with D tentatively TRBD1 (5 bases). Germline values: CDR1 MGHRA, CDR2 YSYEKL. V was cut by 5 bases and J by 3 bases, with 17 bases left in between. CDR3 size: 15 residues. This chain's CDR3 is CASSEGPSGIYEQYF. The DNA of the CDR3 is TGCGCCAGCAGCGAAGGTCCTTCAGGGATCTACGAGCAGTACTTC.

This clonotype was detected a few times. The chain joins TRBV29-1 to TRBJ1-1, with D maybe TRBD1 (5 bases). This CDR3 spans 16 amino acids. Trimming took off 8 bases at V and 0 bases at J, with 22 bases between the two ends. Germline CDR1 reads SQVTM; CDR2 reads ANQGSEA. CDR3 protein: CSFTGDPIRMNTEAFF. The CDR3 DNA follows: TGCAGCTTCACCGGGGACCCAATTCGGATGAACACTGAAGCTTTCTTT.

V usage is TRBV5-1 and J usage is TRBJ2-1; the D gene could be TRBD1 or TRBD2 (5 bases each). Germline V gives CDR1 SGHRS, CDR2 YFSETQ. The CDR3 spans 16 residues. The germline V and J ends were trimmed by 0 bases and 9 bases, with 19 bases remaining between them. CDR3 sequence reads: CASSLAPDPKGSEQFF. Here the CDR3 DNA reads TGCGCCAGCAGCTTGGCCCCGGACCCAAAGGGGAGTGAGCAGTTCTTC.

The chain links TRBV12-3 or TRBV12-4 to TRBJ2-2; 7 nucleotides line up with TRBD2. The CDR3 spans 13 residues. V shed 3 bases, J shed 7 bases, and the junction held 2 bases outside the gene matches. CDR3 loop: CASSFGGFGELFF. The DNA of the CDR3 is TGTGCCAGCAGTTTCGGGGGGTTCGGGGAGCTGTTTTTT.